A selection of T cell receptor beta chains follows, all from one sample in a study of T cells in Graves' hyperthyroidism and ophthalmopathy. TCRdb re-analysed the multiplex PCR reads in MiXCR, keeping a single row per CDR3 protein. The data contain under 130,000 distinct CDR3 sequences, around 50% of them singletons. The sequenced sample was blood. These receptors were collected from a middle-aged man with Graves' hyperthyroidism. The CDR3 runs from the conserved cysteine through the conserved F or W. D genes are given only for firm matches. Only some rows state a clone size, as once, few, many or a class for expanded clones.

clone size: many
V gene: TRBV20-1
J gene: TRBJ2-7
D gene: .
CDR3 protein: CSAIRTSLQGEQYF
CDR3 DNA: TGCAGTGCTATCCGGACATCACTCCAGGGCGAGCAGTACTTC

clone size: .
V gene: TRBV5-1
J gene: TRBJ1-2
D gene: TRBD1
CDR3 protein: CASSPGRQGPMSGYTF
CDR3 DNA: TGCGCCAGCAGCCCCGGAAGACAGGGCCCTATGAGCGGCTACACCTTC

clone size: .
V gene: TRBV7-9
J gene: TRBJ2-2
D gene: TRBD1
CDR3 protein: CASSRTGDRGFTGELFF
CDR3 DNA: TGTGCCAGCAGCCGGACAGGGGACAGGGGTTTCACCGGGGAGCTGTTTTTT

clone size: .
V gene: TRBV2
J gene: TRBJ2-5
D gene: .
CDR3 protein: CASSDAVGAYQPQYF
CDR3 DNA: TGTGCCAGCAGTGATGCCGTTGGAGCCTATCAGCCCCAGTACTTC

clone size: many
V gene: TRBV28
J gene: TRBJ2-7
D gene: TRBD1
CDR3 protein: CASSRDSNYEQYF
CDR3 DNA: TGTGCCAGCAGCCGGGACAGCAACTACGAGCAGTACTTC

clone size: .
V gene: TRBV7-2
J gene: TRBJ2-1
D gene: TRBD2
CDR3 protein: CASSLPTSGIGNEQFF
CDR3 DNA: TGTGCCAGCAGCCTACCGACTAGCGGGATTGGGAATGAGCAGTTCTTC

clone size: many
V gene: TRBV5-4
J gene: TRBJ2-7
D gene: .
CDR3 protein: CASSLGTLYEQYF
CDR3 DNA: TGTGCCAGCAGCTTGGGAACCCTCTACGAGCAGTACTTC

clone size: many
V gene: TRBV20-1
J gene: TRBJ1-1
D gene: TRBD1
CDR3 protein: CSARDGQGGTEAFF
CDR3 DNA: TGCAGTGCTAGAGATGGACAGGGAGGGACTGAAGCTTTCTTT

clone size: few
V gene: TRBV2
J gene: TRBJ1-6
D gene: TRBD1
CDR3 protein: CASTGTGASPLHF
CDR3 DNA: TGTGCCAGCACCGGGACAGGGGCTTCACCCCTCCACTTT

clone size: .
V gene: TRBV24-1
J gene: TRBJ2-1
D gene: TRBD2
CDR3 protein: CATSALTLSPSGSRENEQFF
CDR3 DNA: TGTGCCACCAGTGCCCTTACTCTCTCTCCCAGCGGGAGTAGAGAGAATGAGCAGTTCTTC

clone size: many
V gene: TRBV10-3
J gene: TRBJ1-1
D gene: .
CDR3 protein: CAISEREGTEAFF
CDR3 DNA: TGTGCCATCAGTGAGAGGGAGGGCACTGAAGCTTTCTTT

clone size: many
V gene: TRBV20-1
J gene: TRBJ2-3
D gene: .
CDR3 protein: CSARGGRTWDTQYF
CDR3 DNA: TGCAGTGCTAGAGGGGGCAGGACTTGGGATACGCAGTATTTT

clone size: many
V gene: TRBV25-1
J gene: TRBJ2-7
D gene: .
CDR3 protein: CASSRDGYEQYF
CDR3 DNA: TGTGCCAGCAGCCGGGACGGCTACGAGCAGTACTTC

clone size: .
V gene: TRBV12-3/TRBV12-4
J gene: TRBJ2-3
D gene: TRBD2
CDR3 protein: CASSSASSGSQADTQYF
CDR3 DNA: TGTGCCAGCAGTTCTGCGTCTAGCGGGAGTCAGGCAGATACGCAGTATTTT

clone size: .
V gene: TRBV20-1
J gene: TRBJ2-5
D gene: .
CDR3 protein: CSATPTGSEETQYF
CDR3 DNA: TGCAGTGCTACTCCTACTGGGAGTGAGGAGACCCAGTACTTC

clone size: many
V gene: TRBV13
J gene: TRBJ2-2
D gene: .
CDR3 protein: CASSFGGYTGELFF
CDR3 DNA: TGTGCCAGCAGCTTCGGCGGTTACACCGGGGAGCTGTTTTTT

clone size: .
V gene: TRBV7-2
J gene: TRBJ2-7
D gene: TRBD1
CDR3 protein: CASGLLQGALEQYF
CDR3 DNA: TGTGCCAGCGGCTTATTACAGGGGGCGCTTGAGCAGTACTTC

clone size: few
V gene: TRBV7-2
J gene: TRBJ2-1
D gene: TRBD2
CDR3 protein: CASSRLAGEVNEQFF
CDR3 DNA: TGTGCCAGCAGTAGACTAGCGGGAGAAGTCAATGAGCAGTTCTTC

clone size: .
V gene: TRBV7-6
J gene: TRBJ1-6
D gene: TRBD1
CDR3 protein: CASSYGTVNSPLHF
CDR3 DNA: TGTGCCAGCAGCTACGGGACAGTGAATTCACCCCTCCACTTT

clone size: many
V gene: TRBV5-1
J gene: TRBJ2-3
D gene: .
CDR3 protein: CASSPASPTDTQYF
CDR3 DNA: TGCGCCAGCAGCCCGGCCTCCCCCACAGATACGCAGTATTTT

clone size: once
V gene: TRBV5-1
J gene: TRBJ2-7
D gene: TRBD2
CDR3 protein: CASNPIAGEYEQYF
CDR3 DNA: TGCGCCAGCAATCCGATAGCGGGAGAATACGAGCAGTACTTC

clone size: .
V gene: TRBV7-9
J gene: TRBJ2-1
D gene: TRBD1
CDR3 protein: CAGSLGTGGYSEQFF
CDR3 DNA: TGTGCCGGCAGCTTAGGGACAGGGGGCTACAGTGAGCAGTTCTTC

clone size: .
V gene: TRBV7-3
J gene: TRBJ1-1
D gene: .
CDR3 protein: CASSYGRDTEAFF
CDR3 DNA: TGTGCCAGCAGCTACGGGAGAGACACTGAAGCTTTCTTT

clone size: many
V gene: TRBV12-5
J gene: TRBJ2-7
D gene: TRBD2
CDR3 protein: CASAWGTSGEYEQYF
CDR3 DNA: TGTGCTAGTGCCTGGGGGACTAGCGGGGAATACGAGCAGTACTTC

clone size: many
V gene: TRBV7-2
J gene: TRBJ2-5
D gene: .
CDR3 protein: CASSSRGAGMGTQYF
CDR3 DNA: TGTGCCAGCAGCTCTAGAGGGGCAGGGATGGGGACCCAGTACTTC

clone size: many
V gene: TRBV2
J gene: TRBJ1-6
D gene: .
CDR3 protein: CASSPTTGSSYNSPLHF
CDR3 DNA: TGTGCCAGCTCACCCACGACAGGTAGCTCCTATAATTCACCCCTCCACTTT

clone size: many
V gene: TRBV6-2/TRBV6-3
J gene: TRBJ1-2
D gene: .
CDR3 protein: CASSPQGYGYTF
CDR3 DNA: TGTGCCAGCAGTCCCCAGGGCTATGGCTACACCTTC

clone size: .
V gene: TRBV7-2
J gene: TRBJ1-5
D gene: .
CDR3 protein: CASSPSGVEQPRHF
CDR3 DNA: TGTGCCAGCAGCCCCTCCGGGGTGGAACAGCCCCGGCATTTT

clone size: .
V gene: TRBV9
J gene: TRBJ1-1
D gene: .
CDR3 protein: CASSAVGTEAFF
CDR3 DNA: TGTGCCAGCAGCGCCGTGGGGACCGAAGCTTTCTTT

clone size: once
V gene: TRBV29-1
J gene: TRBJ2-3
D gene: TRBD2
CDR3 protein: CSVRAGGEDEQYF
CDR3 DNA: TGCAGCGTCCGAGCGGGAGGGGAGGATGAGCAGTATTTT

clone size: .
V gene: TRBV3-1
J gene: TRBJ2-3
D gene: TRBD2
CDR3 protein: CASSLLAVSTDTQYF
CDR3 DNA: TGTGCCAGCAGCCTTCTAGCGGTTTCCACAGATACGCAGTATTTT

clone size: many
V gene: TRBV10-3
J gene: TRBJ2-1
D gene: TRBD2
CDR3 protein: CAISEYLAGGHNEQFF
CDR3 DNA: TGTGCCATCAGTGAGTATCTAGCGGGAGGGCACAATGAGCAGTTCTTC

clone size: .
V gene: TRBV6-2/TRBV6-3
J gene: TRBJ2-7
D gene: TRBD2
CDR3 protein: CASSIVAGVYEQYF
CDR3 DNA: TGTGCCAGCAGTATCGTAGCGGGAGTCTACGAGCAGTACTTC

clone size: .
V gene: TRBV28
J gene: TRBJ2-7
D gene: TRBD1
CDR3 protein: CASSFPDRRSSHEQYF
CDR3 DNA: TGTGCCAGCAGTTTCCCGGACAGGCGGTCGTCCCACGAGCAGTACTTC

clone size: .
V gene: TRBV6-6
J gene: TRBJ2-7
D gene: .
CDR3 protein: CASSSATWANEQYF
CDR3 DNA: TGTGCCAGCAGTTCCGCGACATGGGCGAACGAGCAGTACTTC

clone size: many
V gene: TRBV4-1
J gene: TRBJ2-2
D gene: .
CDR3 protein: CASSQEIGELFF
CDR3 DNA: TGCGCCAGCAGCCAAGAGATCGGGGAGCTGTTTTTT

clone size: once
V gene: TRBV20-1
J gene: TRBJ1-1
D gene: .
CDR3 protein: CSVAQGIMAFF
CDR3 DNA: TGCAGTGTAGCACAGGGAATTATGGCTTTCTTT

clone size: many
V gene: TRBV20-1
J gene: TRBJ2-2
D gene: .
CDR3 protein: CSVSSGRSNTGELFF
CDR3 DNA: TGCAGTGTCTCATCCGGGAGATCGAACACCGGGGAGCTGTTTTTT

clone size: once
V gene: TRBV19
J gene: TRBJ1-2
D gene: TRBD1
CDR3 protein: CASSMGTGNGGYTF
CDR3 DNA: TGTGCCAGTAGTATGGGGACAGGCAATGGAGGCTACACCTTC

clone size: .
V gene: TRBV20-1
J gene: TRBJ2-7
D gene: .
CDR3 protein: CSARDRLDYEQYF
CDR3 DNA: TGCAGTGCTAGAGATCGCCTTGACTACGAGCAGTACTTC

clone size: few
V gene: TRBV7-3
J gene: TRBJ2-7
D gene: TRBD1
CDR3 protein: CAWNRGSYEQYF
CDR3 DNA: TGTGCCTGGAACAGGGGGTCCTACGAGCAGTACTTC